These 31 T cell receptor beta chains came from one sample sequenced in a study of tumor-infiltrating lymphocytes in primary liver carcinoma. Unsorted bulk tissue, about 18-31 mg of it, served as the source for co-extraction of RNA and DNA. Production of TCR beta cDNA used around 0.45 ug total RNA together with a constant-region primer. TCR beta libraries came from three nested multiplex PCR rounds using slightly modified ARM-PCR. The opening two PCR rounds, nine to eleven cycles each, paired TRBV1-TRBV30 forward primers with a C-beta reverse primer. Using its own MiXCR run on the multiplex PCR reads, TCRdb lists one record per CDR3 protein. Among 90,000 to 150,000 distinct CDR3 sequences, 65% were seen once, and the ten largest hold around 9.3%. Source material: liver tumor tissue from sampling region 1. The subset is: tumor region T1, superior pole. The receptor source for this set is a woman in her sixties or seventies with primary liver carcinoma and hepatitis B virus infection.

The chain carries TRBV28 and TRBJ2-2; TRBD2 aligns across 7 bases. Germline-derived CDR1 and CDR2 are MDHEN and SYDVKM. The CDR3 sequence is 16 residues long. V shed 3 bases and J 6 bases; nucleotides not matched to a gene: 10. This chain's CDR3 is CASSLTNIGRAGELFF. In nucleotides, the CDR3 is TGTGCCAGCAGTTTGACTAATATAGGGAGGGCCGGGGAGCTGTTTTTT.

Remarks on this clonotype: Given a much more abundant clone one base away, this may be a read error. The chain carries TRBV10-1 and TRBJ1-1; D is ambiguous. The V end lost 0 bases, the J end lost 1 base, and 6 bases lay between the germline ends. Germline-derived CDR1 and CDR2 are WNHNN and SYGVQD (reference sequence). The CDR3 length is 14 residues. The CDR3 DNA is TGCGCCAGCAGTGAGTCGATGGGGAACACTGAAGCTTTCTTT. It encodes CASSESMGNTEAFF.

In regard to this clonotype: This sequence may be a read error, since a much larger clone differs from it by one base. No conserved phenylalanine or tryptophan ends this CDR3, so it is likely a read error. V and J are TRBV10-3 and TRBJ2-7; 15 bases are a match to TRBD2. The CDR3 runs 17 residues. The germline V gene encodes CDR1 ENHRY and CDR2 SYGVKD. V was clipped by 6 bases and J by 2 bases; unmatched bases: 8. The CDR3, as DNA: TGTGCCATCAGCAGGGGGACTAGCGGGAGGACGGCCTACGAGCAGTACTCC. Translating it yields CAISRGTSGRTAYEQYS.

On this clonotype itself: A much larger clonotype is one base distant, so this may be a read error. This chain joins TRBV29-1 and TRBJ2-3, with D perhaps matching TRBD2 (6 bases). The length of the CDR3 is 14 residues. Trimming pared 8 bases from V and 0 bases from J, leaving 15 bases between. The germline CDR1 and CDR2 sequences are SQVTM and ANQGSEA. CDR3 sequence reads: CSSLTSSSTDTQYF. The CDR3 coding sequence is TGCAGCTCTCTGACTAGTTCTAGCACAGATACGCAGTATTTT.

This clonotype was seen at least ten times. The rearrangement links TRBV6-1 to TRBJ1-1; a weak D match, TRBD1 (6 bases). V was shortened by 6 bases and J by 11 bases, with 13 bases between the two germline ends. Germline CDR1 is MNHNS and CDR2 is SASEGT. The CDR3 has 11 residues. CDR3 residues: CASRVPGHAFF. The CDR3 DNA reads TGTGCCAGCAGGGTTCCGGGACACGCTTTCTTT.

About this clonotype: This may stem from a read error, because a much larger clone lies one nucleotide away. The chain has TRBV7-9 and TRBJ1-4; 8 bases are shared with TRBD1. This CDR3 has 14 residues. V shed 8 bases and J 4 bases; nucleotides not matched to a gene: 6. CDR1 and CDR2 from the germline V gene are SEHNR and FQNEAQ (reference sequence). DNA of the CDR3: TGTGCCAGCGGAGGACAGGGACATAATGAAAAACTGTTTTTT. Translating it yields CASGGQGHNEKLFF.

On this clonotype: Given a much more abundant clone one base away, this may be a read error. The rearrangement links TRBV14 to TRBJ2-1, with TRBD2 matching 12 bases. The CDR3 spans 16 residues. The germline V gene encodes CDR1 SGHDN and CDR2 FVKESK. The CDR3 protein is CACSQRTSGVDNEQFF. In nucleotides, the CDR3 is TGTGCCTGCAGCCAACGGACTAGCGGGGTAGACAATGAGCAGTTCTTC.

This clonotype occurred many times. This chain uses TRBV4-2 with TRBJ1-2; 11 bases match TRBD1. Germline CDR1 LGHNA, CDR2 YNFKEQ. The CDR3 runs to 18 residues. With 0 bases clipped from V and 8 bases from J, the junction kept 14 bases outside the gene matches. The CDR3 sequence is CASSQDTGQGVSGGGYTF. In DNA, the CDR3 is TGTGCCAGCAGCCAAGATACGGGACAGGGGGTTAGCGGCGGGGGCTACACCTTC.

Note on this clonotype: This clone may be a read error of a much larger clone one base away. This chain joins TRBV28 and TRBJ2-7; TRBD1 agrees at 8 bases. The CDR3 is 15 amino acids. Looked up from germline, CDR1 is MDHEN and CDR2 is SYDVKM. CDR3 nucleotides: TGTGTCAGCAGTCCCCCCGGACAGGGTTCCTACGAGCAGTACTTC. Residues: CVSSPPGQGSYEQYF.

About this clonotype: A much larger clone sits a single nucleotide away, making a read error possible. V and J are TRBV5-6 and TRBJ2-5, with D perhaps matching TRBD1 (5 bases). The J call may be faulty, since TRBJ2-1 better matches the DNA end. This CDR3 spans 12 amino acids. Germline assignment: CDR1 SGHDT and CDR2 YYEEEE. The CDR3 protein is CASSYGALEQFF. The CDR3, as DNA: TGTGCCAGCAGCTATGGGGCCTTGGAGCAGTTCTTC.

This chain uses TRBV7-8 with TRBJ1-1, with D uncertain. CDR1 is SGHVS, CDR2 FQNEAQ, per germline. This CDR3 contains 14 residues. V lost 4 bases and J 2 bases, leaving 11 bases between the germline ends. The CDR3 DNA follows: TGTGCCAGCAGCTCTCAGACCCGCAACACTGAAGCTTTCTTT. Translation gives CASSSQTRNTEAFF.

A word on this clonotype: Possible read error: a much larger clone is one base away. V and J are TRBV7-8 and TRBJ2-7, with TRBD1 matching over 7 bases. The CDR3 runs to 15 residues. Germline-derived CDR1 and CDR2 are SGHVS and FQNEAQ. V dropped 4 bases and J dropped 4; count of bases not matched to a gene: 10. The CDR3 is CASSSRQGDGYEQYF. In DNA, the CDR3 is TGTGCCAGCAGCTCACGACAGGGCGATGGGTACGAGCAGTACTTC.

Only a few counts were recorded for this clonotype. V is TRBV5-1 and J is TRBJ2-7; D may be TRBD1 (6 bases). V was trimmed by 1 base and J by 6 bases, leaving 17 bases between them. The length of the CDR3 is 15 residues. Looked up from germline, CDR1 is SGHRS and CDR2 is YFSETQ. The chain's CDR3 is CASSLTPDSSGEQYF. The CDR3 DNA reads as TGCGCCAGCAGCTTGACCCCGGACAGTAGTGGCGAGCAGTACTTC.

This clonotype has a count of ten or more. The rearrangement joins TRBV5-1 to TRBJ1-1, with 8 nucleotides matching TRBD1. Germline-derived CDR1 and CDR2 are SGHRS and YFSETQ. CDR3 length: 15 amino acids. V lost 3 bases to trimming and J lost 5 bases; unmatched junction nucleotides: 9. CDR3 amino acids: CASSSDRGVGTEAFF. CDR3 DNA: TGCGCCAGCAGCTCTGACAGGGGAGTGGGGACTGAAGCTTTCTTT.

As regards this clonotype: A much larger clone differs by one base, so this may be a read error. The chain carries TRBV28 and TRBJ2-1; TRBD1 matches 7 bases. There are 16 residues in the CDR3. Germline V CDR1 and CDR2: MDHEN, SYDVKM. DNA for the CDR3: TGTGTCAGCAGTTTAGTTGGGTCAGGGGGTTTCAATGAGCAGTTCTTC. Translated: CVSSLVGSGGFNEQFF.

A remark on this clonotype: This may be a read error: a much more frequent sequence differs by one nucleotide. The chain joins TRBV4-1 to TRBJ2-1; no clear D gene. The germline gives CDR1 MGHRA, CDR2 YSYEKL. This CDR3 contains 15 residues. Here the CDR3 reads CASSSGLSSYYEQFF. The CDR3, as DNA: TGCGCCAGCAGCTCCGGCCTCAGCTCCTACTATGAGCAGTTCTTC.

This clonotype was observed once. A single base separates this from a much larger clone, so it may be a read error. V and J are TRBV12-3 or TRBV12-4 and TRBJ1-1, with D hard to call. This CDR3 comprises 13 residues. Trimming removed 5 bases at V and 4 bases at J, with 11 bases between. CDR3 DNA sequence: TGTGCCAGCAGTGTCTTTCAGGCCACTGAAGCTTTCTTT. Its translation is CASSVFQATEAFF.

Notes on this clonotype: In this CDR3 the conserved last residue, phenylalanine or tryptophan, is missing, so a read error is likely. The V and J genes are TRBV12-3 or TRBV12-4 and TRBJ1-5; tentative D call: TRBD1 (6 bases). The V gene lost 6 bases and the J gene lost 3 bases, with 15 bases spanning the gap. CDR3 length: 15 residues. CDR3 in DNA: TGTGCCAGCAGCCCCCAGGGGAATGTCAATCAGCCCCAGCATCTT. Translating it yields CASSPQGNVNQPQHL.

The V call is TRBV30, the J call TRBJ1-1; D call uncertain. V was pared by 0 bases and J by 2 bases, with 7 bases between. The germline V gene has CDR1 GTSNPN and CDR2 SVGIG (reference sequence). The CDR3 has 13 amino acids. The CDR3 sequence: CAWSVDSNTEAFF. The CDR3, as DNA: TGTGCCTGGAGTGTAGATAGCAACACTGAAGCTTTCTTT. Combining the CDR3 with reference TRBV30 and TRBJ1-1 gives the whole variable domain SQTIHQWPATLVQPVGSPLSLECTVEGTSNPNLYWYRQAAGRGLQLLFYSVGIGQISSEVPQNLSASRPQDRQFILSSKKLLLSDSGFYLCAWSVDSNTEAFFGQGTRLTVV.

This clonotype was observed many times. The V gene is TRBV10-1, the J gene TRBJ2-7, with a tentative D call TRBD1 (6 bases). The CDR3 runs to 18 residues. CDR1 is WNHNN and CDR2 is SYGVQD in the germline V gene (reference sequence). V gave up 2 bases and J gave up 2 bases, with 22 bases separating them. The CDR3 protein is CASSETLPRTGLTYEQYF. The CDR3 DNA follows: TGCGCCAGCAGTGAGACCCTGCCCCGCACAGGGCTAACCTACGAGCAGTACTTC.

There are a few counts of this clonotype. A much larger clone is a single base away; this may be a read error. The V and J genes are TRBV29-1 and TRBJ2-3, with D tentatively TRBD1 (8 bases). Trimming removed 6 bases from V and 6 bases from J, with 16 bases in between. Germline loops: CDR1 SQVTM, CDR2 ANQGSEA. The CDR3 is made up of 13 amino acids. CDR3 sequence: CSVTEQGGDTQYF. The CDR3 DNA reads TGCAGCGTGACGGAACAGGGGGGGGATACGCAGTATTTT.

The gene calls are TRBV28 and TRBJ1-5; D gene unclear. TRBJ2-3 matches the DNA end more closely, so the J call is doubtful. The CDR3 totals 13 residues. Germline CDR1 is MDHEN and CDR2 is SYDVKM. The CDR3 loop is CASSLDRDQHQYF. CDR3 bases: TGTGCCAGCAGTTTAGATAGGGATCAGCACCAGTATTTT.

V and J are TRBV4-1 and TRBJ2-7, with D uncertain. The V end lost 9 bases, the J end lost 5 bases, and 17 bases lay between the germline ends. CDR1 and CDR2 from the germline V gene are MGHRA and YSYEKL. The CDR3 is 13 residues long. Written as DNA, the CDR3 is TGCGCCAGTACCCAAGTATCGTCGGACGAGCAGTACTTC. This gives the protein CASTQVSSDEQYF.

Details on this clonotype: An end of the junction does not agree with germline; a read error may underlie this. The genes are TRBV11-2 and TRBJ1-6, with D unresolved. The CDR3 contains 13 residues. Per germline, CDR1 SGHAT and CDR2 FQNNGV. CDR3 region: CANGLEPCSLLHF. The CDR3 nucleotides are TGTGCCAACGGCTTAGAGCCGTGTTCACTCCTCCACTTT.

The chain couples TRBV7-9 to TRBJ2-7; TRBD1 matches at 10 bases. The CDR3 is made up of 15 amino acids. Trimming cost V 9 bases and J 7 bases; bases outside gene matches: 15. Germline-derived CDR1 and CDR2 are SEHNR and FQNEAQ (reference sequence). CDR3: CASSPDRGRSEEQYF. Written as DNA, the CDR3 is TGTGCCAGTAGCCCTGACAGGGGGCGCTCGGAGGAGCAGTACTTC.

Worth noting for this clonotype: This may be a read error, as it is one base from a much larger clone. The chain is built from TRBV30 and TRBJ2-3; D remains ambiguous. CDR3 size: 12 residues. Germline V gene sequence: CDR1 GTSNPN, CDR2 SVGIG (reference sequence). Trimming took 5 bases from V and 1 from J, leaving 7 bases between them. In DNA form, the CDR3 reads TGTGCCTGGGCCCCCTGCACAGATACGCAGTATTTT. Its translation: CAWAPCTDTQYF.

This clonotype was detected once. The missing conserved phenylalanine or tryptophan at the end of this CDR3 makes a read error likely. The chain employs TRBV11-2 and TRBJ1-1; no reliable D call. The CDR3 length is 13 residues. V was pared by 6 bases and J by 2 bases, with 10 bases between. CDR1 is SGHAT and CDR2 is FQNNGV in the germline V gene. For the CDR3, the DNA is TGTGCCAGCAGTTTACAGATTAACACTGAAGCTTTCTCT. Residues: CASSLQINTEAFS.

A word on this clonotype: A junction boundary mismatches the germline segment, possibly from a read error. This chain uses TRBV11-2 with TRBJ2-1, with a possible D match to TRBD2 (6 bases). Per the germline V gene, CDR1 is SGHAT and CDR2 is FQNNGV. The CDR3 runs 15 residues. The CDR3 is CASSPRGCGNNEQFF. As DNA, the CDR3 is TGTGCCAGCAGCCCTCGGGGTTGCGGGAATAATGAACAGTTCTTC.

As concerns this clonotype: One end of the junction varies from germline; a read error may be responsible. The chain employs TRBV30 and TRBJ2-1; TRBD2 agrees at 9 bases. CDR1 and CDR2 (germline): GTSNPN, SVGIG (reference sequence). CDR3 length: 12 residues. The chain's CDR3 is CAWTSGIGEHFF. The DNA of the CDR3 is TGTGCCTGGACTAGCGGGATTGGTGAGCATTTCTTC.

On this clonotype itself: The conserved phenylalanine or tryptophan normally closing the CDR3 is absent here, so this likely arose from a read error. In DNA, the CDR3 is TGTGCCAGCAGTTCAGGCAAGCGCATCACCTATCGAACGGAGACCCAGTACTAC. It translates to CASSSGKRITYRTETQYY. V and J are TRBV28 and TRBJ2-5; D is undetermined. Germline V lookup: CDR1 MDHEN, CDR2 SYDVKM. V dropped 4 bases and J dropped 5 bases, with 26 bases sitting between them. This CDR3 is 18 amino acids long.

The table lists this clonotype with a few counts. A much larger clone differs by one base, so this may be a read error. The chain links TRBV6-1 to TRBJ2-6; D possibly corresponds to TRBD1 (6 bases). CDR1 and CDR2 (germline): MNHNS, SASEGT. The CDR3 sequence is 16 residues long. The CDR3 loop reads CASRRTVYSWANVLTF. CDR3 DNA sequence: TGTGCCAGCAGGAGGACAGTCTACTCTTGGGCCAACGTCCTGACTTTC.